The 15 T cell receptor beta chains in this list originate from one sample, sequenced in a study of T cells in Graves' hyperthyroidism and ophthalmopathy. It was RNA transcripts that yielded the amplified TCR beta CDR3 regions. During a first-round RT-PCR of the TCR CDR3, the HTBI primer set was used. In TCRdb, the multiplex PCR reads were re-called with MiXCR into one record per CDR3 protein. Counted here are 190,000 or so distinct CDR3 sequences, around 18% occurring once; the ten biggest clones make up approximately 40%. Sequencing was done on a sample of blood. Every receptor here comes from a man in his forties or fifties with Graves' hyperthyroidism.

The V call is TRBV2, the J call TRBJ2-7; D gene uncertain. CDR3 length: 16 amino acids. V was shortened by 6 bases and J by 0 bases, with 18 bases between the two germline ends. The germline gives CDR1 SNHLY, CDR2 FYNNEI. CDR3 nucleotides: TGTGCCAGCAGCCAAGGCGGCACGGGCTTCTCCTACGAGCAGTACTTC. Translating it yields CASSQGGTGFSYEQYF. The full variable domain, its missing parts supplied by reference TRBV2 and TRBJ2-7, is EPEVTQTPSHQVTQMGQEVILRCVPISNHLYFYWYRQILGQKVEFLVSFYNNEISEKSEIFDDQFSVERPDGSNFTLKIRSTKLEDSAMYFCASSQGGTGFSYEQYFGPGTRLTVT.

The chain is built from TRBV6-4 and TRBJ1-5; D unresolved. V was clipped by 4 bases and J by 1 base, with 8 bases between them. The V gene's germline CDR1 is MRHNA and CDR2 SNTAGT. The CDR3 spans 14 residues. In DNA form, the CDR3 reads TGTGCCAGCAGTGGGACTGCAAGCAATCAGCCCCAGCATTTT. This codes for CASSGTASNQPQHF.

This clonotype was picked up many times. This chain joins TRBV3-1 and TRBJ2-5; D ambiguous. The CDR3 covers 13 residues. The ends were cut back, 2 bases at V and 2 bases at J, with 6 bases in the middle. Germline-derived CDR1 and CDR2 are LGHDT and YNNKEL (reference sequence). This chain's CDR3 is CASSQLIQETQYF. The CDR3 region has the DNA TGTGCCAGCAGCCAACTAATACAAGAGACCCAGTACTTC.

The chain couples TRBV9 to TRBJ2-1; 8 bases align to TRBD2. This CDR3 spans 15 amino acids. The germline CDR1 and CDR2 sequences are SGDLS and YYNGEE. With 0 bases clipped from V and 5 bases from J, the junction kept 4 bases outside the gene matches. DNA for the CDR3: TGTGCCAGCAGCGTAGGGCGGGGGGACCACAATGAGCAGTTCTTC. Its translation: CASSVGRGDHNEQFF.

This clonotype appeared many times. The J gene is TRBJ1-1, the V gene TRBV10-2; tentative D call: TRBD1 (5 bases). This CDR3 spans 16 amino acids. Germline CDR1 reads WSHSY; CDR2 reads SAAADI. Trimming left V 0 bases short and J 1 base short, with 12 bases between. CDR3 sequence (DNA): TGCGCCAGCAGTGAGTCACCGACAGCCCCGAACACTGAAGCTTTCTTT. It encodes CASSESPTAPNTEAFF.

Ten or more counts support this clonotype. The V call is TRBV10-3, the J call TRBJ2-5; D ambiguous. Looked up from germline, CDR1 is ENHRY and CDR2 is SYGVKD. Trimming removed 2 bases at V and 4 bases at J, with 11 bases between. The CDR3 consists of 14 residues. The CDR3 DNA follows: TGTGCCATCAGTGAGAACGGTCTCGCAGAGACCCAGTACTTC. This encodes CAISENGLAETQYF.

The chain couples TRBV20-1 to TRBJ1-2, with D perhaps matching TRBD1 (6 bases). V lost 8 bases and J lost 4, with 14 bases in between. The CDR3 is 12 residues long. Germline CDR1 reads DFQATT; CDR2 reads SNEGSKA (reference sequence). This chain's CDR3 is CSTETGPYGYTF. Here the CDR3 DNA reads TGCAGTACTGAAACAGGGCCCTATGGCTACACCTTC.

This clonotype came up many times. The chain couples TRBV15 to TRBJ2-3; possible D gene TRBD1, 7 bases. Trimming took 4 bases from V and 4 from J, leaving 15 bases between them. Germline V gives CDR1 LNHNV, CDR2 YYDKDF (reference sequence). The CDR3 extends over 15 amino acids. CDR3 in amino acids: CATSTGGSEADTQYF. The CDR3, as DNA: TGTGCCACCAGCACAGGGGGGTCCGAAGCAGATACGCAGTATTTT.

The CDR3 loop reads CAWSVPVSGGQYF. Here the CDR3 DNA reads TGTGCCTGGAGTGTACCAGTTTCTGGCGGGCAGTACTTC. This chain connects TRBV30 to TRBJ2-7; D ambiguous. Germline-derived CDR1 and CDR2 are GTSNPN and SVGIG (reference sequence). The CDR3 spans 13 residues. Deletions cut 0 bases from V and 9 bases from J, with 15 bases between.

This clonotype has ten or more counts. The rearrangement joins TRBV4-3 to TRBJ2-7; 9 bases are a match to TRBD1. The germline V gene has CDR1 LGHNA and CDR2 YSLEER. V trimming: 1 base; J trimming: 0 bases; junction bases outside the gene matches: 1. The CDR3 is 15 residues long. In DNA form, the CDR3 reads TGCGCCAGCAGCCAAGGGACAGGGGCCTCCTACGAGCAGTACTTC. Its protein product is CASSQGTGASYEQYF.

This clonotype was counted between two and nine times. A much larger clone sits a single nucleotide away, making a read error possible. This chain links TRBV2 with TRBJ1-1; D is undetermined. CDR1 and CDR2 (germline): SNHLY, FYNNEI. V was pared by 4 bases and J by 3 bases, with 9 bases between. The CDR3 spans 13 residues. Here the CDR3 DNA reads TGTGCCAGCAGTGGGGGAGGGTACACTGAAGCTTTCTTT. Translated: CASSGGGYTEAFF.

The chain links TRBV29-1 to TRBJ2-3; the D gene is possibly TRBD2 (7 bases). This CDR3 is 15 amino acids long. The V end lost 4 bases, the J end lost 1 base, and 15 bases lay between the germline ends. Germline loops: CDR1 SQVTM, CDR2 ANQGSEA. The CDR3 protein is CSVGGGGLGTDTQYF. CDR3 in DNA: TGCAGCGTTGGGGGGGGGGGCCTTGGCACAGATACGCAGTATTTT.

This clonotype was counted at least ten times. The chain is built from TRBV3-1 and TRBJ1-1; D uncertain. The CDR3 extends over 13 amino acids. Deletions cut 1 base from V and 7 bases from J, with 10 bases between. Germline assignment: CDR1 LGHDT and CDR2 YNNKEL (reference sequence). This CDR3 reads CASSQVMAGEAFF. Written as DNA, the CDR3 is TGTGCCAGCAGCCAAGTTATGGCGGGTGAAGCTTTCTTT.

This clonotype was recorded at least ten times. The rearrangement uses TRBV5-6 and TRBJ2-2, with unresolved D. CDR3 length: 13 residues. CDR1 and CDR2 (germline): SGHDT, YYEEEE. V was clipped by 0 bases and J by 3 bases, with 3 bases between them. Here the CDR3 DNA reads TGTGCCAGCAGCTTGGCTTACACCGGGGAGCTGTTTTTT. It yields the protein CASSLAYTGELFF.

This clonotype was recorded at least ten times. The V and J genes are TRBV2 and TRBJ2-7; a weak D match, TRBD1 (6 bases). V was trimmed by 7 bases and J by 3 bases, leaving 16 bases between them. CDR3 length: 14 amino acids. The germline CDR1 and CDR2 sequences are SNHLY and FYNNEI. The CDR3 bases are TGTGCCAGCACACAGGGTAGGGGTTTCTACGAGCAGTACTTC. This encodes CASTQGRGFYEQYF. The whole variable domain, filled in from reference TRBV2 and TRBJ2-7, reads EPEVTQTPSHQVTQMGQEVILRCVPISNHLYFYWYRQILGQKVEFLVSFYNNEISEKSEIFDDQFSVERPDGSNFTLKIRSTKLEDSAMYFCASTQGRGFYEQYFGPGTRLTVT.